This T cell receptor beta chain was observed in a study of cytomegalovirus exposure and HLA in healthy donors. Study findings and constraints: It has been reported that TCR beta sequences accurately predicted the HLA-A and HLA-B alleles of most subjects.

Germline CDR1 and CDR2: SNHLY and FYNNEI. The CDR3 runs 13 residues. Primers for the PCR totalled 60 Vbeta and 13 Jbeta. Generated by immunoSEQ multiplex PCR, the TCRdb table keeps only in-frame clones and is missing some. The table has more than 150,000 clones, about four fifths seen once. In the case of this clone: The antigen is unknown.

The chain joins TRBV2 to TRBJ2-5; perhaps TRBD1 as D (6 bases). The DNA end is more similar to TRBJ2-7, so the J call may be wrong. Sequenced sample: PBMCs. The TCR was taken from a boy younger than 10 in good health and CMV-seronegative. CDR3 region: CASEQGYTYEQYF. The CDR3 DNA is TGTGCCAGTGAACAGGGTTACACCTACGAGCAGTACTTC.